This T cell receptor (beta chain) was captured in a study of T-cell reconstitution after alpha-beta-depleted transplantation in children. With respect to this clonotype: A much bigger clone sits one base away, suggesting this may be a read error.

Researchers prepared the TCRbeta library using unique molecular identifiers, the study reports. A single record per CDR3 protein comes from TCRdb applying MiXCR to the PCR reads. The profile shows about 400,000 distinct CDR3 sequences, around 21% of them singletons. The clonotype comes from a human donor who donated a stem cell graft to a child with acute myeloid leukemia. The material sequenced was PBMCs from the stem cell graft donor, taken from the stem cell graft.

This CDR3 reads CSYNMGRNEKLFF. The CDR3 nucleotides are TGCAGCTACAACATGGGGCGTAACGAAAAACTGTTTTTT. This chain connects TRBV29-1 to TRBJ1-4; tentatively, D is TRBD1 (5 bases). The V gene's germline CDR1 is SQVTM and CDR2 ANQGSEA. The length of the CDR3 is 13 residues. V was clipped by 8 bases and J by 8 bases, with 18 bases between them.